Included here is one TCR beta chain sequence, with context. The data originate from a study of T cell changes during pregnancy in multiple sclerosis. Assay: immunoSEQ multiplex PCR; the TCRdb copy retains only in-frame clones and omits some. The sample contains more than 95,000 clones, about 93% of which appear only once. The source material was peripheral blood, sampled after pregnancy. The TCR comes from a female donor with multiple sclerosis, enrolled in a pregnancy study.

CDR3 DNA sequence: TGCGCCAGCAGCCTGACCGGGACAACTGGCTCTGGGGCCAACGTCCTGACTTTC. Residues: CASSLTGTTGSGANVLTF. The rearrangement links TRBV5-1 to TRBJ2-6; tentatively, D is TRBD1 (6 bases). CDR1 is SGHRS and CDR2 is YFSETQ in the germline V gene. The CDR3 is made up of 18 amino acids. Trimming removed 4 bases from V and 0 bases from J, with 17 bases in between.